The entry below describes one T cell receptor (beta chain). After removal of 3 bases from V and 2 bases from J, the junction contained 5 bases not matched to a gene. CDR1 and CDR2 from the germline V gene are LNHDA and SQIVND (reference sequence). The CDR3 loop spans 16 amino acids. Sequenced by immunoSEQ multiplex PCR; TCRdb stores in-frame clones only, minus some. In the table there are about 68,000 clones, 85% to 95% of which are singletons. Material for sequencing was PBMCs. The receptor comes from a man between 35 and 55 years old with rheumatoid arthritis. J is TRBJ2-3 and V is TRBV19; 10 nucleotides match TRBD1. In DNA, the CDR3 is TGTGCCAGTAGTATGACAGGGGGCCTTAACACAGATACGCAGTATTTT. Translation gives CASSMTGGLNTDTQYF.